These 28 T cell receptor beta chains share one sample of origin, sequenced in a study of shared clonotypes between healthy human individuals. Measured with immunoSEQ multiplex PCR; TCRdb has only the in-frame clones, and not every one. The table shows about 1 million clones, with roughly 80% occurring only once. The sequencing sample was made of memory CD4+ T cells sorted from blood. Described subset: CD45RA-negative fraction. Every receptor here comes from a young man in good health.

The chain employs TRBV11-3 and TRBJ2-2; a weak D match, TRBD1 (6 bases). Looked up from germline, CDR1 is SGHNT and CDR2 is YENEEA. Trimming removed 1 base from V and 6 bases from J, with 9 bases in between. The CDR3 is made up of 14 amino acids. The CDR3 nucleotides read TGTGCCAGCAGCTTAGGCAGGGGTTCCGGGGAGCTGTTTTTT. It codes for CASSLGRGSGELFF.

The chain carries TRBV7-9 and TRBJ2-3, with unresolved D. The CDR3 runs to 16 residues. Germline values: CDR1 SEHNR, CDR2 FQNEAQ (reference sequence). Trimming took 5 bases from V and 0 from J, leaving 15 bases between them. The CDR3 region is CASSPKKTASTDTQYF. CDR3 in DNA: TGTGCCAGCAGCCCCAAGAAAACAGCTAGCACAGATACGCAGTATTTT.

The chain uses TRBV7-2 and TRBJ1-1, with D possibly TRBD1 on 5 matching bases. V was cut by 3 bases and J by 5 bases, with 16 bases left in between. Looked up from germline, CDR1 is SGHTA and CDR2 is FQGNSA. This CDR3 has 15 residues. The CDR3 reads CASSLGPGGGTEAFF. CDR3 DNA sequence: TGTGCCAGCAGCTTGGGACCGGGGGGAGGGACTGAAGCTTTCTTT.

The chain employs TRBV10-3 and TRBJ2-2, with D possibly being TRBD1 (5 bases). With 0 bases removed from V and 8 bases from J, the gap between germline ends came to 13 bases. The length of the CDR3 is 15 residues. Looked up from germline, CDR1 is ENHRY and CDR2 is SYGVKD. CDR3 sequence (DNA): TGTGCCATCAGTGAGTCGGTAACAGGCAGGGGGGAGCTGTTTTTT. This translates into CAISESVTGRGELFF.

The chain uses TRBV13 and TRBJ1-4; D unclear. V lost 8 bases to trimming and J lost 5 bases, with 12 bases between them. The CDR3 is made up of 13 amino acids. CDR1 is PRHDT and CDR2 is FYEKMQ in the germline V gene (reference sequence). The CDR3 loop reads CASRRGFNEKLFF. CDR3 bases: TGTGCCAGCCGCCGAGGGTTCAATGAAAAACTGTTTTTT.

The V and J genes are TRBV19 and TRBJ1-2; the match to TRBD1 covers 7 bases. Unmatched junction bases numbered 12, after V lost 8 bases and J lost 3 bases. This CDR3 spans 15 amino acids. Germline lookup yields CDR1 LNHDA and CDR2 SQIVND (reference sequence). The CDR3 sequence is CASLSDRDHHYGYTF. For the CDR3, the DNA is TGTGCCAGTTTGTCCGACAGGGATCATCACTATGGCTACACCTTC.

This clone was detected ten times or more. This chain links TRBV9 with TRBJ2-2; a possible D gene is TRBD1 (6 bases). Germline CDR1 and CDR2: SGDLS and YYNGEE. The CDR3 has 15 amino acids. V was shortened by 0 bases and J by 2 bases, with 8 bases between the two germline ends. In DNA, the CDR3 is TGTGCCAGCAGCGTAGGGGGACATAACACCGGGGAGCTGTTTTTT. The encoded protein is CASSVGGHNTGELFF.

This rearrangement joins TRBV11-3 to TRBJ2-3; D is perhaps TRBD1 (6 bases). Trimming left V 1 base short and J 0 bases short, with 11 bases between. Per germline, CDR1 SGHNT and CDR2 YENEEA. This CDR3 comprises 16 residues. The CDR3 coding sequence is TGTGCCAGCAGCTTAGGAGTCCAGGGGAGCACAGATACGCAGTATTTT. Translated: CASSLGVQGSTDTQYF.

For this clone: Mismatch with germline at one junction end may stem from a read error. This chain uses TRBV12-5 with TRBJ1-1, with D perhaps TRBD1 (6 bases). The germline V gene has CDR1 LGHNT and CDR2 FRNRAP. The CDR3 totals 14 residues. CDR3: CASALGHLNTEAFF. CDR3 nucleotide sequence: TGTGCTAGTGCTTTGGGACATTTGAACACTGAAGCTTTCTTT.

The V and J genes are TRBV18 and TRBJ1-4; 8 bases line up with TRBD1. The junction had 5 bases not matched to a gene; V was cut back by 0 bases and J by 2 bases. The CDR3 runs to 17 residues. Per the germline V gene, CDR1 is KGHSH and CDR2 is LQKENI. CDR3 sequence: CASSPPTGAATNEKLFF. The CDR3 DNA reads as TGTGCCAGCTCACCACCGACAGGGGCAGCCACTAATGAAAAACTGTTTTTT.

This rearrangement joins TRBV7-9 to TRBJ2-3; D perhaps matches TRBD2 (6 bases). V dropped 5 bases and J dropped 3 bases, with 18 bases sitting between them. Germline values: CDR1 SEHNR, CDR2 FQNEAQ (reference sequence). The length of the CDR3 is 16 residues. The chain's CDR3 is CASSLIGRRDTDTQYF. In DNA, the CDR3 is TGTGCCAGCAGCCTGATCGGGCGGAGGGATACAGATACGCAGTATTTT.

The CDR3 DNA follows: TGTGCCGACCAGCGGAAGCAGTACTTC. Protein: CADQRKQYF. The chain has TRBV25-1 and TRBJ2-7, with a possible D match to TRBD2 (5 bases). CDR3 size: 9 residues. Germline V lookup: CDR1 MGHDK, CDR2 SYGVNS. The ends were cut back, 11 bases at V and 8 bases at J, with 10 bases in the middle.

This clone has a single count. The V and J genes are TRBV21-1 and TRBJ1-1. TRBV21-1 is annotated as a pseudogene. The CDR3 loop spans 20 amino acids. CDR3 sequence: CASSKLELKCPGTKNTEAFF. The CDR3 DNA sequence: TGTGCCAGCAGCAAACTCGAATTAAAATGCCCCGGGACGAAGAACACTGAAGCTTTCTTT.

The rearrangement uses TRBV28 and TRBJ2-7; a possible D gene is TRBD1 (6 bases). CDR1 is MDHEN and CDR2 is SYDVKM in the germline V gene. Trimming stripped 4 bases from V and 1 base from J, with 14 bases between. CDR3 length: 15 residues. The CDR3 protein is CASSYRAQGSYEQYF. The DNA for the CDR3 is TGTGCCAGCAGTTACAGGGCCCAGGGGTCCTACGAGCAGTACTTC.

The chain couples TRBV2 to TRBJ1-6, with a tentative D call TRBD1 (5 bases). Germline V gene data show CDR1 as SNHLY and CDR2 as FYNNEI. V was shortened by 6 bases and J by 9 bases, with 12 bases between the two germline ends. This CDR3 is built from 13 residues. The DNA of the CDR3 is TGTGCCAGCAGGGGACTGAAGGGTTCACCCCTCCACTTT. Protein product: CASRGLKGSPLHF.

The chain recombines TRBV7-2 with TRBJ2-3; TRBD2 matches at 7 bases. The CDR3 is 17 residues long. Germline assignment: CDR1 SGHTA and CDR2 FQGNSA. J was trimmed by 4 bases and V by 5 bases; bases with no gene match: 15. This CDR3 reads CASSPTSIAGWADTQYF. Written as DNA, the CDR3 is TGTGCCAGCAGCCCCACTTCAATAGCGGGTTGGGCAGATACGCAGTATTTT.

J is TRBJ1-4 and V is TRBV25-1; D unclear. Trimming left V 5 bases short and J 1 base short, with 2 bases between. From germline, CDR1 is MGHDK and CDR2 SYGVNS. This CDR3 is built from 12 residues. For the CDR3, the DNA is TGTGCCAGCAGTTTAACTAATGAAAAACTGTTTTTT. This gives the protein CASSLTNEKLFF.

DNA for the CDR3: TGTGCCAGCAGCGCCCGGGACAGGGCTTGGGAGACCCAGTACTTC. Its protein product is CASSARDRAWETQYF. The chain uses TRBV9 and TRBJ2-5; TRBD1 matches 9 bases. CDR1 is SGDLS and CDR2 is YYNGEE in the germline V gene. J lost 5 bases, V lost 3 bases, and 8 bases had no gene match. This CDR3 is 15 amino acids long. The variable domain in full, completed from reference TRBV9 and TRBJ2-5, reads DSGVTQTPKHLITATGQRVTLRCSPRSGDLSVYWYQQSLDQGLQFLIQYYNGEERAKGNILERFSAQQFPDLHSELNLSSLELGDSALYFCASSARDRAWETQYFGPGTRLLVL.

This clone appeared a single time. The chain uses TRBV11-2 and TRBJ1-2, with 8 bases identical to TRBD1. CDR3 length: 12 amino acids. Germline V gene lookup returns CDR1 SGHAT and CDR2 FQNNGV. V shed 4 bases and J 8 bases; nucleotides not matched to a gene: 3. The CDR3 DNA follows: TGTGCCAGCAGCTCCCACAGGGGGGGCTACACCTTC. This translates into CASSSHRGGYTF.

CDR3 residues: CASRGGLRGELFF. The CDR3, as DNA: TGTGCCAGCAGAGGCGGCCTTCGCGGGGAGCTGTTTTTT. V gene TRBV6-1 combines with J gene TRBJ2-2, with D unresolved. Germline-derived CDR1 and CDR2 are MNHNS and SASEGT. The CDR3 sequence is 13 residues long. Trimming shortened V by 6 bases and J by 7 bases, and 12 bases separated the two germline ends.

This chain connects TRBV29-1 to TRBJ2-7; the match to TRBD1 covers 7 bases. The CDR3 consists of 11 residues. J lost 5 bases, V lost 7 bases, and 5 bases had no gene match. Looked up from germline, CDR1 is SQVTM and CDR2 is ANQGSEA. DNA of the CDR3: TGCAGCGCCTACAGGGGCAACGAGCAGTACTTC. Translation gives CSAYRGNEQYF.

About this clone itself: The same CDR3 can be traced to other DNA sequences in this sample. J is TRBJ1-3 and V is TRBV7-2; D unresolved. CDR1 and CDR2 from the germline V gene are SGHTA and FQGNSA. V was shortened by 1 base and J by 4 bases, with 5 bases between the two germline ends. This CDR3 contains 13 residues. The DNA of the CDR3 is TGTGCCAGCAGCTTAGGGGCCGGAAACACCATATATTTT. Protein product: CASSLGAGNTIYF.

The CDR3 loop is CASSPTSGSHEQYF. DNA for the CDR3: TGTGCCAGCAGCCCGACTAGCGGCAGCCACGAGCAGTACTTC. The chain has TRBV11-2 and TRBJ2-7, with 9 bases identical to TRBD2. The V segment lost 5 bases and the J segment 5 bases; nucleotides outside the gene matches: 7. The germline V gene encodes CDR1 SGHAT and CDR2 FQNNGV. This CDR3 comprises 14 residues.

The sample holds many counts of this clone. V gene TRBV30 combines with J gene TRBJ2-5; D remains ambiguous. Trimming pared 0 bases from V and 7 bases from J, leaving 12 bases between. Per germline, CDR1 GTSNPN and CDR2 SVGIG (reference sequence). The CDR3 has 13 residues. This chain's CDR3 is CAWSVNGWVTQYF. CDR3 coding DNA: TGTGCCTGGAGTGTAAACGGGTGGGTGACCCAGTACTTC.

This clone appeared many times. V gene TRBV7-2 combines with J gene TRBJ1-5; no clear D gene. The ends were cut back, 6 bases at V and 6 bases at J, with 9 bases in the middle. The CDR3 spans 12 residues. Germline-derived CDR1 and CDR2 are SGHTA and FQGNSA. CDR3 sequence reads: CASRVDGQPQHF. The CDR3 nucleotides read TGTGCCAGCAGGGTCGACGGTCAGCCCCAGCATTTT. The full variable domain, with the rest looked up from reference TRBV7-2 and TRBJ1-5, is GAGVSQSPSNKVTEKGKDVELRCDPISGHTALYWYRQSLGQGLEFLIYFQGNSAPDKSGLPSDRFSAERTGGSVSTLTIQRTQQEDSAVYLCASRVDGQPQHFGDGTRLSIL.

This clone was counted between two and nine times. Here the CDR3 reads CASSMGQTAYEQYF. The DNA for the CDR3 is TGTGCCAGTAGTATGGGTCAGACAGCCTACGAGCAGTACTTC. The chain carries TRBV19 and TRBJ2-7, with a weak D call TRBD1 (5 bases). The germline V gene has CDR1 LNHDA and CDR2 SQIVND (reference sequence). The V end was cut by 3 bases, the J end by 2 bases, with 11 bases between. The CDR3 is 14 residues long.

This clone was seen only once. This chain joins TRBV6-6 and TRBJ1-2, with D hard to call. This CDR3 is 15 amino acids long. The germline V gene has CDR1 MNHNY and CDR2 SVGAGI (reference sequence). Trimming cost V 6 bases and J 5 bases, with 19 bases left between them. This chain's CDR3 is CASRITVTVLYGYTF. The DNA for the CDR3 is TGTGCCAGCAGGATTACTGTGACGGTCCTTTATGGCTACACCTTC.

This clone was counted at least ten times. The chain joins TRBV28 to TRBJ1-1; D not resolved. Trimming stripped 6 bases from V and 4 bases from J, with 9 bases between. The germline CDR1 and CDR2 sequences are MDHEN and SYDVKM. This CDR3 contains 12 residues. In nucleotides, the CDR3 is TGTGCCAGCAGCCCCTGGAGCACTGAAGCTTTCTTT. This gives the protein CASSPWSTEAFF.